This TCR beta chain was observed in a study of blood T cell repertoires in COVID-19. In the study overall: Material from acute and convalescent COVID-19 was sourced from the United States, Italy and Spain.

TCRdb keeps only in-frame clones here, not all; method: immunoSEQ multiplex PCR. The sample lists 100,000 to 150,000 clones; over 80% were seen once. The CDR3 length is 13 residues. V lost 5 bases to trimming and J lost 9 bases; unmatched junction nucleotides: 6. Germline CDR1 reads SEHNR; CDR2 reads FQNEAQ (reference sequence). The V call is TRBV7-9, the J call TRBJ2-1; the match to TRBD2 covers 8 bases. The sequence derives from a woman aged 70-85 years with acute or convalescent COVID-19. Sequencing was done on a sample of peripheral blood. CDR3 region: CASSLTSEGEQFF. In DNA, the CDR3 is TGTGCCAGCAGCCTGACTAGCGAAGGTGAGCAGTTCTTC. Variable domain in full (rest from reference TRBV7-9 and TRBJ2-1): DTGVSQNPRHKITKRGQNVTFRCDPISEHNRLYWYRQTLGQGPEFLTYFQNEAQLEKSRLLSDRFSAERPKGSFSTLEIQRTEQGDSAMYLCASSLTSEGEQFFGPGTRLTVL.